This T cell receptor beta chain was identified during a study of OX40 agonist ivuxolimab in advanced cancers. For the wider study: Ivuxolimab was an agonistic, fully human IgG2 monoclonal antibody directed against OX40 (CD134), a costimulatory receptor. Intravenous ivuxolimab was administered to patients every 2 weeks at six dose levels: 0.01, 0.1, 0.3, 1.5, 3 and 10 mg/kg. Of the 50 to 55 patients in dose escalation, approximately 20 had hepatocellular carcinoma, roughly 15 had melanoma, 9 had renal cell carcinoma and 9 had head and neck cancer. In the dose-escalation cohort, about four fifths of patients were male, and the mean age was approximately 60 years with a range of roughly 20 to 79. Prior anti-PD-1, anti-PD-L1 or anti-CTLA-4 therapy was permitted, and less than 45% of dose-escalation patients had received checkpoint inhibitors. Partial responses were achieved by three dose-escalation patients, of whom one had hepatocellular carcinoma and two had cutaneous melanoma. The purpose of peripheral TCRbeta sequencing was to test whether ivuxolimab changed TCR sequence diversity and led to clonal T-cell expansion. The monotherapy dose-escalation portion (N ≈ 56 patients) of the phase I ivuxolimab trial is reported in the paper. Overall study results and their limits: Low levels of normalized T-cell clonal expansion were also seen in some patients who did not respond. The antigen specificity of the peripheral T cells that underwent clonal expansion was not determined. On average, CD8+ T cells showed more expanded clones than CD4+ T cells after ivuxolimab. At doses from 0.1 to 3.0 mg/kg, clonal expansion was seen in both CD4+ and CD8+ blood T cells between baseline and week 6. Partial responders in the 0.1-3.0 mg/kg groups had among the lowest normalized peripheral clonal expansion, especially among CD8+ T cells.

For sequencing of the TCRbeta CDR3 region, genomic DNA was extracted from the sorted cells. The immunoSEQ Assay was used for sequencing of TCRbeta CDR3 regions. Held by TCRdb, this immuneACCESS table contains in-frame sequences only and omits some clones. Under half of the omission traces to an unresolved V gene where checked; the cause of the rest is unknown. This sample has approximately 50,000 clones in its table, and 88% of those were observed once. The top ten constitute 7.8% of the sample. The CDR3 sequence holds 14 residues, the cysteine and phenylalanine included. Solely the CDR3 DNA is kept, with 42 bases framed from the first base. The germline V gene supplies CDR1 ENHRY and CDR2 SYGVKD. Germline trimming amounts to 2 bases on V and 5 bases on J, with 5 as the count of junction bases outside the gene matches. As for this clone: The clone's antigen remains unknown. No base quality information exists; no much larger clone differs at one position.

Patients with a history of autoimmune disease or receiving systemic immunosuppression were excluded from the trial. In every dose cohort, peripheral blood was drawn for TCR sequencing at baseline, cycle 4 day 1, and cycle 7 day 1. Samples came from an open-label, multicenter, first-in-human phase I dose-escalation trial of ivuxolimab. Adults with locally advanced or metastatic head and neck squamous cell, hepatocellular, melanoma or renal cell carcinoma were enrolled in the trial. Before TCR sequencing, CD4+ T cells and CD8+ T cells were sorted from peripheral blood as separate populations. The sample here was CD4+ or CD8+ T cells sorted from blood, taken in a trial of the OX40 agonist ivuxolimab. The rearrangement combines TRBV10-3 with TRBJ2-7, and 8 bases in between align with TRBD2. The sequence was obtained from an adult with an advanced solid tumor such as melanoma, head and neck, liver or kidney cancer. CDR3 reads: CAISEPGGFHEQYF. The sequenced DNA: TGTGCCATCAGTGAGCCGGGGGGGTTCCACGAGCAGTACTTC.